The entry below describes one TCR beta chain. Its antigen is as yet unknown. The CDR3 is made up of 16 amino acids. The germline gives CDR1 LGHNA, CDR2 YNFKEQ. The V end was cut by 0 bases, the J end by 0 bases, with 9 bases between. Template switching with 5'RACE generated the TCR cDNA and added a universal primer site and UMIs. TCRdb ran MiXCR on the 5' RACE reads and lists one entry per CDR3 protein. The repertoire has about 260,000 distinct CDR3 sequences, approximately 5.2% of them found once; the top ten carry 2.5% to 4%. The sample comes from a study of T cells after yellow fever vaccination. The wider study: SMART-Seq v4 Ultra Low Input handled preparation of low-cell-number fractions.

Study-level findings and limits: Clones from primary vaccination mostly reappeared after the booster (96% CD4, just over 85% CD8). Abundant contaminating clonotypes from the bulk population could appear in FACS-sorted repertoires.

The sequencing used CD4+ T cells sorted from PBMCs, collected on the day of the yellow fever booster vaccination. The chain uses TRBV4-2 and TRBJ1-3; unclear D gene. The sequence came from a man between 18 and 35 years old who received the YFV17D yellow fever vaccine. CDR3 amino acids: CASSQEVVSSGNTIYF. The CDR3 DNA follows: TGTGCCAGCAGCCAAGAGGTTGTTAGCTCTGGAAACACCATATATTTT.